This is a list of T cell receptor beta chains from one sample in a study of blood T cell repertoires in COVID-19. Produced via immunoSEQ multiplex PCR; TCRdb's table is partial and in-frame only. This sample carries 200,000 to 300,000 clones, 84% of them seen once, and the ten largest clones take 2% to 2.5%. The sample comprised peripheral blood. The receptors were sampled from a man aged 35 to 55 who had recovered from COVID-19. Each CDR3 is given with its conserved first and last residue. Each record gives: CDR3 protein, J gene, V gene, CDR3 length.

CDR3: CAIRPGQGSTGELFF
J: TRBJ2-2
V: TRBV10-3
length: 15

CDR3: CASSSNSGTGWVNEQFF
J: TRBJ2-1
V: TRBV5-4
length: 17

CDR3: CASSEFNPGLASNEQFF
J: TRBJ2-1
V: TRBV4-1
length: 17

CDR3: CASAGGAYNEQFF
J: TRBJ2-1
V: TRBV12-3/TRBV12-4
length: 13

CDR3: CASSPGGPGSNYGYTF
J: TRBJ1-2
V: TRBV7-9
length: 16

CDR3: CASSQDYFPGQGQGYTF
J: TRBJ1-2
V: TRBV4-3
length: 17

CDR3: CASSLTLAGGPDTQYF
J: TRBJ2-3
V: TRBV7-2
length: 16

CDR3: CASSPDRVDGYTF
J: TRBJ1-2
V: TRBV5-4
length: 13

CDR3: CASSQEWDSHNGYTF
J: TRBJ1-2
V: TRBV3-1/TRBV3-2
length: 15

CDR3: CASSRDLLTENTEAFF
J: TRBJ1-1
V: TRBV4-3
length: 16

CDR3: CASNLAGGSYEQFF
J: TRBJ2-1
V: TRBV5-8
length: 14

CDR3: CASSFDGYTF
J: TRBJ1-2
V: TRBV7-9
length: 10

CDR3: CSVCDRAGREAFF
J: TRBJ1-1
V: TRBV29-1
length: 13

CDR3: CASSQGQRETQYF
J: TRBJ2-5
V: TRBV12-3/TRBV12-4
length: 13

CDR3: CASSFAPRGYGYTF
J: TRBJ1-2
V: TRBV27
length: 14

CDR3: CASSSDRVTVSNYGYTF
J: TRBJ1-2
V: TRBV28
length: 17

CDR3: CASSLAGDRGPGNIQYF
J: TRBJ2-4
V: TRBV7-2
length: 17

CDR3: CASSSFRQASGNTIYF
J: TRBJ1-3
V: TRBV6-5
length: 16

CDR3: CASSLSVQETQYF
J: TRBJ2-5
V: TRBV5-4
length: 13

CDR3: CASSGTGNYGYTF
J: TRBJ1-2
V: TRBV18
length: 13

CDR3: CAWSVGWKSAEAFF
J: TRBJ1-1
V: TRBV30
length: 14

CDR3: CSVEPSGAYEQYF
J: TRBJ2-7
V: TRBV29-1
length: 13

CDR3: CASSGWGPETQYF
J: TRBJ2-5
V: TRBV9
length: 13

CDR3: CASSPHTLGYTF
J: TRBJ1-2
V: TRBV12-3/TRBV12-4
length: 12

CDR3: CASRRDRSYGYTF
J: TRBJ1-2
V: TRBV4-1
length: 13

CDR3: CASSLAAQGQETQYF
J: TRBJ2-5
V: TRBV5-1
length: 15

CDR3: CASSLVWGQGYEQYF
J: TRBJ2-7
V: TRBV5-1
length: 15

CDR3: CASSEASGIYEQYF
J: TRBJ2-7
V: TRBV10-2
length: 14

CDR3: CATTEEGTDTQYF
J: TRBJ2-3
V: TRBV10-3
length: 13

CDR3: CAWSQGLGDEQYF
J: TRBJ2-7
V: TRBV30
length: 13

CDR3: CASSLKIRDRNYGYTF
J: TRBJ1-2
V: TRBV11-2
length: 16

CDR3: CASKVVADTGELFF
J: TRBJ2-2
V: TRBV2
length: 14

CDR3: CASSPVLAGTSGDYNEQFF
J: TRBJ2-1
V: TRBV9
length: 19

CDR3: CASRQNTAPLHF
J: TRBJ1-6
V: TRBV27
length: 12

CDR3: CASSFDRDIEAFF
J: TRBJ1-1
V: TRBV5-1
length: 13

CDR3: CASSLGTENEQFF
J: TRBJ2-1
V: TRBV11-3
length: 13

CDR3: CSVMTEIYEQYF
J: TRBJ2-7
V: TRBV29-1
length: 12

CDR3: CASSWGGGIDEQYF
J: TRBJ2-7
V: TRBV7-8
length: 14

CDR3: CASSRVRNTEAFF
J: TRBJ1-1
V: TRBV6-5
length: 13